The next 31 T cell receptor beta chains were all read from a single sample in a study of tumor-infiltrating lymphocytes in primary liver carcinoma. For each extraction, RNA and DNA were obtained together from about 21-30 mg of unsorted bulk tissue. The investigators made TCR beta cDNA from about 510 ng total RNA, using a constant-region primer. Amplification in three nested multiplex PCR rounds with slightly modified ARM-PCR gave rise to TCR beta libraries. Amplification in the first two PCR rounds was performed using TRBV1-TRBV30 forward primers and a C-beta reverse primer for roughly 9 cycles each. MiXCR, run by TCRdb on the multiplex PCR reads, gives a single entry per CDR3 protein. The data show some 43,000 distinct CDR3 sequences, over 65% seen once. Input material: liver tumor tissue from sampling region 5. The subset was: tumor region T5, tumor centre. The receptors originated from a middle-aged man with primary liver carcinoma and hepatitis B virus infection.

V is TRBV11-2 and J is TRBJ2-3; D not certain. The CDR3 runs to 14 residues. Trimming took 9 bases from V and 1 from J, leaving 14 bases between them. Per the germline V gene, CDR1 is SGHAT and CDR2 is FQNNGV. CDR3 nucleotides: TGTGCCAGTAGCCAGGCCGCGGGCACAGATACGCAGTATTTT. The encoded protein is CASSQAAGTDTQYF.

A word on this clonotype: The junction departs from the called germline gene at one end, perhaps through a read error. The chain has TRBV6-5 and TRBJ2-5; 7 bases align to TRBD1. This CDR3 comprises 13 residues. CDR1 MNHEY and CDR2 SVGAGI come from the germline V gene. The CDR3 DNA sequence: TGTGCCAGCCGTCGACAGGGTCAAGAGACCCAGTATTTC. Its translation: CASRRQGQETQYF.

J is TRBJ2-7 and V is TRBV6-5; 8 nucleotides line up with TRBD2. The CDR3 is made up of 17 amino acids. V shed 0 bases, J shed 3 bases, and the junction held 10 bases outside the gene matches. Per the germline V gene, CDR1 is MNHEY and CDR2 is SVGAGI. CDR3: CASSYSRLTGGLYEQYF. Here the CDR3 DNA reads TGTGCCAGCAGTTACTCGAGGCTAACGGGAGGGCTCTACGAGCAGTACTTC.

In the case of this clonotype: Mismatch with germline at one junction end may stem from a read error. The rearrangement joins TRBV28 to TRBJ2-7; no clear D gene. Per the germline V gene, CDR1 is MDHEN and CDR2 is SYDVKM. This CDR3 is 14 amino acids long. The CDR3 DNA sequence: TGTGCCAGCAGTTTAACTGCCGATTACTACGTGCAGTACTTC. Its translation is CASSLTADYYVQYF.

Ten or more counts support this clonotype. The V and J genes are TRBV6-6 and TRBJ1-2; tentatively, D is TRBD1 (5 bases). Germline CDR1 MNHNY, CDR2 SVGAGI (reference sequence). Trimming pared 2 bases from V and 2 bases from J, leaving 12 bases between. There are 15 residues in the CDR3. CDR3: CASSYGHFTNYGYTF. The CDR3 nucleotides read TGTGCCAGCAGTTACGGACATTTTACCAACTATGGCTACACCTTC.

This clonotype was counted a single time. No conserved phenylalanine or tryptophan is present at the end of the CDR3, so a read error is the likely explanation. The chain joins TRBV29-1 to TRBJ1-1; D remains ambiguous. CDR1 and CDR2 from the germline V gene are SQVTM and ANQGSEA. This CDR3 has 14 amino acids. Trimming left V 0 bases short and J 5 bases short, with 13 bases between. This CDR3 reads CSVEDRRSKTEAFC. The CDR3 nucleotides are TGCAGCGTTGAAGATCGACGGTCGAAGACTGAAGCTTTCTGT.

Remarks on this clonotype: The CDR3 ends on some other residue instead of the conserved phenylalanine or tryptophan, so this is likely a read error. This chain links TRBV10-3 with TRBJ2-5; D gene unclear. This CDR3 has 16 residues. Germline loops: CDR1 ENHRY, CDR2 SYGVKD. The CDR3, as DNA: TGTGCCATCAGACCCCCCTTGGGCCACCCAGTTGAGATCCAGTACCTC. Encoded protein: CAIRPPLGHPVEIQYL.

This clonotype has just a few counts. The chain joins TRBV20-1 to TRBJ2-7; D is perhaps TRBD2 (8 bases). The CDR3 has 16 amino acids. The V end was cut by 0 bases, the J end by 6 bases, with 21 bases between. Germline V lookup: CDR1 DFQATT, CDR2 SNEGSKA (reference sequence). CDR3 DNA: TGCAGTGCTAGAGACAGCGGGGGAGGCAGGGGGGTCGAGCAGTACTTC. It encodes CSARDSGGGRGVEQYF.

Of note for this clonotype: Sequence at one end of the junction differs from germline and may be a read error. V usage is TRBV7-9 and J usage is TRBJ2-7, with a weak D call TRBD1 (6 bases). In germline, CDR1 is SEHNR, CDR2 FQNEAQ (reference sequence). The CDR3 has 12 amino acids. The CDR3 loop reads CVSSLQGYEQYF. The CDR3 nucleotides read TGTGTCAGCAGCTTACAGGGTTACGAGCAGTACTTC.

This sequence joins TRBV7-8 and TRBJ1-2, with 8 bases lining up with TRBD1. V shed 4 bases, J shed 3 bases, and the junction held 4 bases outside the gene matches. CDR1 is SGHVS, CDR2 FQNEAQ, per germline. This CDR3 comprises 14 residues. Here the CDR3 DNA reads TGTGCCAGCAGCTGGACAGGGAACCACTATGGCTACACCTTC. Its translation: CASSWTGNHYGYTF. Together with reference TRBV7-8 and TRBJ1-2, the CDR3 gives the full variable domain: GAGVSQSPRYKVAKRGQDVALRCDPISGHVSLFWYQQALGQGPEFLTYFQNEAQLDKSGLPSDRFFAERPEGSVSTLKIQRTQQEDSAVYLCASSWTGNHYGYTFGSGTRLTVV.

The V and J genes are TRBV12-3 or TRBV12-4 and TRBJ2-5; no clear D. Trimming took 7 bases from V and 2 from J, leaving 14 bases between them. This CDR3 is built from 14 residues. The CDR3 DNA sequence: TGTGCCAGCACCCTAGAGGATGCTCAAGAGACCCAGTACTTC. This codes for CASTLEDAQETQYF.

This chain uses TRBV6-6 with TRBJ2-2; D might be TRBD1 (5 bases). V was cut by 9 bases and J by 4 bases, with 12 bases left in between. The CDR3 has 13 amino acids. Germline CDR1 is MNHNY and CDR2 is SVGAGI (reference sequence). CDR3 residues: CASSSRGTGELFF. The CDR3, as DNA: TGTGCCAGTAGCTCAAGGGGCACCGGGGAGCTGTTTTTT.

This clonotype was counted many times. The chain uses TRBV10-2 and TRBJ2-2, with D perhaps being TRBD1 or TRBD2 (5 bases each). Germline V gene lookup returns CDR1 WSHSY and CDR2 SAAADI. Trimming removed 5 bases at V and 4 bases at J, with 11 bases between. This CDR3 is 14 amino acids long. CDR3: CASSWTGPTGELFF. The DNA of the CDR3 is TGCGCCAGCAGTTGGACGGGACCCACCGGGGAGCTGTTTTTT.

This clonotype was observed a single time. The junction and the germline gene differ at one end; a read error may be behind it. The J gene is TRBJ2-2, the V gene TRBV29-1; D might be TRBD2 (6 bases). The CDR3 loop spans 12 amino acids. Germline values: CDR1 SQVTM, CDR2 ANQGSEA. The CDR3 protein is CSFGRYTGGLFF. Here the CDR3 DNA reads TGCAGCTTCGGAAGATACACCGGGGGGCTGTTTTTT.

This clonotype was counted ten times or more. The gene calls are TRBV7-9 and TRBJ2-7, with 7 bases identical to TRBD2. This CDR3 has 14 amino acids. The germline V gene encodes CDR1 SEHNR and CDR2 FQNEAQ (reference sequence). After removal of 1 base from V and 1 base from J, the junction contained 1 base not matched to a gene. The CDR3 spells CASSLGDYSYEQYF. The CDR3 DNA follows: TGTGCCAGCAGCTTAGGGGACTATTCCTACGAGCAGTACTTC.

This clonotype was counted ten times or more. This chain joins TRBV4-2 and TRBJ2-1; 9 nucleotides agree with TRBD1. The germline CDR1 and CDR2 sequences are LGHNA and YNFKEQ. V gave up 0 bases and J gave up 7 bases; unmatched junction bases: 10. This CDR3 comprises 17 residues. The chain's CDR3 is CASSQEPEDRGWNEQFF. The CDR3 bases are TGTGCCAGCAGCCAAGAGCCGGAGGACAGGGGATGGAATGAGCAGTTCTTC.

Turning to this clonotype: In this CDR3 the conserved last residue, phenylalanine or tryptophan, is missing, so a read error is likely. The chain recombines TRBV4-1 with TRBJ2-2; 8 bases map to TRBD2. CDR3 length: 15 amino acids. The germline gives CDR1 MGHRA, CDR2 YSYEKL. The DNA of the CDR3 is TGTACCAGCAGCCATTCGGGAGGGCCAACCGGGGAGCTGTTTCTT. Its translation is CTSSHSGGPTGELFL.

About this clonotype: At one boundary the junction diverges from the germline segment, which might be a read error. This chain uses TRBV4-1 with TRBJ2-7; the D gene is possibly TRBD1 (7 bases). The germline CDR1 and CDR2 sequences are MGHRA and YSYEKL. The CDR3 length is 15 residues. The CDR3, as DNA: TGCGCCTGCAGCCAGGCGGGACAGCTCTACTACGAGCAGTATTTC. It yields the protein CACSQAGQLYYEQYF.

Note on this clonotype: No conserved phenylalanine or tryptophan is present at the end of the CDR3, so a read error is the likely explanation. The chain carries TRBV28 and TRBJ2-1; 9 positions agree with TRBD2. Germline values: CDR1 MDHEN, CDR2 SYDVKM. This CDR3 contains 17 residues. CDR3 sequence reads: CTSSLHYGLARVDEQFI. CDR3 DNA: TGTACCAGCAGTCTACATTATGGACTAGCGAGGGTAGATGAGCAGTTCATC.

On this clonotype: One junction end disagrees with the germline gene, perhaps due to a read error. This sequence joins TRBV4-1 and TRBJ2-1, with TRBD2 matching over 7 bases. Germline V gene sequence: CDR1 MGHRA, CDR2 YSYEKL. The CDR3 totals 15 residues. CDR3 protein: CVSSQNGRPENEQFF. The CDR3, as DNA: TGCGTCAGCAGCCAGAACGGGAGGCCCGAAAACGAGCAGTTCTTC.

Notes on this clonotype: Given a much more abundant clone one base away, this may be a read error. This rearrangement joins TRBV7-9 to TRBJ2-3, with D unresolved. Germline CDR1 SEHNR, CDR2 FQNEAQ (reference sequence). The CDR3 runs 18 residues. V lost 1 base to trimming and J lost 1 base, with 18 bases between them. The CDR3: CASSLEGLFTDRTDTQYF. The CDR3 DNA reads TGTGCCAGCAGCTTAGAGGGTTTGTTCACAGATCGCACAGATACGCAGTATTTT.

This clonotype was counted between two and nine times. With a much larger clone just one base away, this may be a read error. The chain joins TRBV6-1 to TRBJ2-2; no clear D gene. Germline lookup yields CDR1 MNHNS and CDR2 SASEGT. The CDR3 extends over 15 amino acids. CDR3 bases: TGTGCCAGCAGTCTAGAGCCCCGGAACGCCGGGGAGCTGTTTTTT. Translating it yields CASSLEPRNAGELFF.

Many counts were recorded for this clonotype. The V and J genes are TRBV5-1 and TRBJ2-5; 9 nucleotides align to TRBD1. CDR3 length: 13 amino acids. Losses at the gene ends were 5 bases for V and 6 bases for J; bases not matched to a gene: 5. Germline-derived CDR1 and CDR2 are SGHRS and YFSETQ. In DNA, the CDR3 is TGCGCCAGCAGGGAACAGGGGGCAAAGACCCAGTACTTC. This sequence encodes CASREQGAKTQYF.

This clonotype was counted only a few times. A single base separates this from a much larger clone, so it may be a read error. The rearrangement links TRBV14 to TRBJ2-2; no firm D call. V was cut by 4 bases and J by 4 bases, with 10 bases left in between. The CDR3 sequence is 14 residues long. Germline V gene sequence: CDR1 SGHDN, CDR2 FVKESK. As DNA, the CDR3 is TGTGCCAGCAGCCCAGATTGGGTCACCGGGGAGCTGTTTTTT. This translates into CASSPDWVTGELFF.

Comments on this clonotype: At one end the junction does not follow the germline gene, possibly because of a read error. The chain combines TRBV11-2 with TRBJ2-3, with D maybe TRBD2 (6 bases). Germline CDR1 reads SGHAT; CDR2 reads FQNNGV. This CDR3 contains 18 residues. The CDR3 loop is CASSLTTSRRAGRDTQYF. DNA for the CDR3: TGTGCCAGTAGCTTAACTACAAGCAGGAGGGCGGGGCGAGATACGCAGTATTTT.

Notes on this clonotype: A much bigger clone sits one base away, suggesting this may be a read error. The J gene is TRBJ1-2, the V gene TRBV12-3 or TRBV12-4; no clear D gene. The CDR3 spans 12 residues. The CDR3 here is CVSSFQNYGYTF. The CDR3, as DNA: TGTGTCAGCAGTTTTCAGAACTATGGCTACACCTTC.

This clonotype was picked up one time. The junction does not match germline at one end; this may be a read error. The V gene is TRBV6-1, the J gene TRBJ2-1; 7 bases agree with TRBD1. CDR1 is MNHNS and CDR2 is SASEGT in the germline V gene. The CDR3 extends over 16 amino acids. The CDR3 DNA reads as TGTGCCAGCAGCTCCTATCAGGGGGATCCCTACAATGAGCATTTCTTC. It encodes CASSSYQGDPYNEHFF.

This clonotype was seen ten or more times. The chain couples TRBV7-9 to TRBJ2-3; 8 nucleotides line up with TRBD2. Looked up from germline, CDR1 is SEHNR and CDR2 is FQNEAQ (reference sequence). CDR3 length equals 15 residues. V gave up 5 bases and J gave up 4 bases; unmatched junction bases: 8. The DNA of the CDR3 is TGTGCCAGCAGCCACATAGCGGGACGTCCAGATACGCAGTATTTT. It yields the protein CASSHIAGRPDTQYF.

Concerning this clonotype itself: This CDR3 fails to terminate in the conserved phenylalanine or tryptophan, so it likely reflects a read error. J is TRBJ2-7 and V is TRBV29-1; D uncertain. The CDR3 runs to 13 residues. Per the germline V gene, CDR1 is SQVTM and CDR2 is ANQGSEA. Trimming removed 3 bases from V and 2 bases from J, with 11 bases in between. CDR3 nucleotides: TGCAGCGTTGATGAACAAGGACCCTACGAGCAGTACTTA. Amino acid sequence: CSVDEQGPYEQYL.

This clonotype came up many times. The rearrangement joins TRBV6-5 to TRBJ2-7; 8 bases line up with TRBD1. Germline CDR1 and CDR2: MNHEY and SVGAGI. Germline trimming cut 0 bases from V and 6 bases from J; bases unmatched to any gene: 10. The CDR3 sequence is 16 residues long. CDR3 in amino acids: CASSYSRADRAAEQYF. CDR3 sequence (DNA): TGTGCCAGCAGTTACTCGAGGGCGGACAGGGCTGCCGAGCAGTACTTC.

About this clonotype itself: One end of the junction is discordant with germline, which a read error may explain. J is TRBJ1-2 and V is TRBV6-1; 7 bases fit TRBD1. Looked up from germline, CDR1 is MNHNS and CDR2 is SASEGT. There are 13 residues in the CDR3. CDR3 DNA: TGTGCTAGCAGCCGACAGGGAGACTATGACTACACCTTC. Translation gives CASSRQGDYDYTF.